A single sample gave rise to the 32 T cell receptor beta chains below, sequenced in a study of T-cell reconstitution after alpha-beta-depleted transplantation in children. Preparing the TCRbeta library involved the use of unique molecular identifiers. TCRdb re-analysed the PCR reads in MiXCR, keeping a single row per CDR3 protein. Of around 200,000 distinct CDR3 sequences in the sample, around 9.5% are singletons; the top ten hold roughly 6.2%. The source material was PBMCs from the stem cell graft donor, sampled from the stem cell graft. These receptors originate from a human donor who donated a stem cell graft to a child with acute lymphoblastic leukemia.

This clonotype was counted ten times or more. This chain joins TRBV3-1 and TRBJ2-7; 10 nucleotides align to TRBD1. V dropped 2 bases and J dropped 6; count of bases not matched to a gene: 7. CDR3 length equals 15 residues. Germline-derived CDR1 and CDR2 are LGHDT and YNNKEL (reference sequence). CDR3 amino acids: CASSQTGQGITEQYF. The CDR3 DNA is TGTGCCAGCAGCCAAACGGGACAGGGGATTACCGAGCAGTACTTC.

This clonotype was recorded at least ten times. The V and J genes are TRBV9 and TRBJ2-1, with TRBD1 as a possible D gene (5 bases). Trimming stripped 1 base from V and 11 bases from J, with 16 bases between. Germline loops: CDR1 SGDLS, CDR2 YYNGEE. There are 14 residues in the CDR3. The DNA for the CDR3 is TGTGCCAGCAGCGTACCTGGGGCTATTAAGCAGCAGTTCTTC. Amino acids: CASSVPGAIKQQFF.

The V and J genes are TRBV12-3 or TRBV12-4 and TRBJ2-7; 10 bases line up with TRBD1. V lost 3 bases and J lost 5; bases outside the gene matches: 16. The CDR3 consists of 18 residues. The CDR3 spells CASSLSSPSGQGHNEQYF. The CDR3 DNA follows: TGTGCCAGCAGTTTGAGTTCCCCCTCGGGACAGGGGCATAACGAGCAGTACTTC.

This chain links TRBV29-1 with TRBJ2-1; D is unresolved. Between the trimmed V and J ends, which lost 5 bases and 6 bases, there was a span of 17 bases. CDR1 and CDR2 (germline): SQVTM, ANQGSEA. CDR3 length: 14 amino acids. The CDR3 sequence is CSVYWTTDPNEQFF. CDR3 coding DNA: TGCAGCGTTTATTGGACCACAGATCCCAATGAGCAGTTCTTC.

This clonotype was detected many times. V is TRBV29-1 and J is TRBJ2-5, with 8 bases lining up with TRBD1. The CDR3 extends over 16 amino acids. V lost 1 base and J lost 4; bases outside the gene matches: 11. Germline lookup yields CDR1 SQVTM and CDR2 ANQGSEA. The CDR3 DNA sequence: TGCAGCGTTGAAGGTGGGGAGGACAGGGTAGGAGAGACCCAGTACTTC. Amino acid sequence: CSVEGGEDRVGETQYF. Together with reference TRBV29-1 and TRBJ2-5, the CDR3 gives the full variable domain: SAVISQKPSRDICQRGTSLTIQCQVDSQVTMMFWYRQQPGQSLTLIATANQGSEATYESGFVIDKFPISRPNLTFSTLTVSNMSPEDSSIYLCSVEGGEDRVGETQYFGPGTRLLVL.

J is TRBJ1-2 and V is TRBV5-1; D is uncertain. V lost 0 bases to trimming and J lost 3 bases, with 12 bases between them. This CDR3 spans 15 amino acids. The germline gives CDR1 SGHRS, CDR2 YFSETQ. The CDR3 protein is CASSLASAAHYGYTF. CDR3 sequence (DNA): TGCGCCAGCAGCTTGGCCTCGGCAGCACACTATGGCTACACCTTC.

The sample holds many counts of this clonotype. The gene calls are TRBV24-1 and TRBJ2-2; no firm D call. This CDR3 contains 13 residues. Germline V gives CDR1 KGHDR, CDR2 SFDVKD. V lost 4 bases, J lost 4 bases, and 6 bases lay in between. The CDR3 is CATSELGTGELFF. CDR3 in DNA: TGTGCCACCAGTGAATTGGGCACCGGGGAGCTGTTTTTT.

This clonotype was counted only a few times. The chain couples TRBV6-2 or TRBV6-3 to TRBJ2-5; a weak D match, TRBD1 (5 bases). Trimming pared 4 bases from V and 5 bases from J, leaving 11 bases between. The length of the CDR3 is 13 residues. The germline gives CDR1 MNHEY, CDR2 SVGEGT. The CDR3 protein is CASSSMDTETQYF. Written as DNA, the CDR3 is TGTGCCAGCAGTTCCATGGACACGGAGACCCAGTACTTC.

The sample holds many counts of this clonotype. This sequence joins TRBV7-6 and TRBJ2-7; 8 nucleotides line up with TRBD1. Trimming removed 2 bases from V and 6 bases from J; junction bases left unmatched: 21. The CDR3 has 19 residues. CDR1 is SGHVS and CDR2 is FNYEAQ in the germline V gene. The CDR3 bases are TGTGCCAGCAGCTTACGCCCTTGGAAGTCGACAGGGGAGGTGGGCGAGCAGTACTTC. Protein sequence: CASSLRPWKSTGEVGEQYF.

This rearrangement joins TRBV5-1 to TRBJ1-2, with D possibly TRBD1 on 5 matching bases. CDR3 length: 14 residues. Germline V lookup: CDR1 SGHRS, CDR2 YFSETQ. Trimming pared 4 bases from V and 2 bases from J, leaving 12 bases between. CDR3: CASSPPDNNYGYTF. The CDR3 nucleotides read TGCGCCAGCAGCCCACCGGACAACAACTATGGCTACACCTTC.

This clonotype has a count of ten or more. The chain carries TRBV7-2 and TRBJ1-2, with D possibly being TRBD1 (5 bases). Trimming took off 1 base at V and 2 bases at J, with 8 bases between the two ends. This CDR3 has 14 residues. CDR1 SGHTA and CDR2 FQGNSA come from the germline V gene. The chain's CDR3 is CASSLGGPNYGYTF. In DNA, the CDR3 is TGTGCCAGCAGCTTAGGGGGCCCAAACTATGGCTACACCTTC.

This chain joins TRBV11-2 and TRBJ1-2, with TRBD1 matching over 7 bases. With 3 bases clipped from V and 8 bases from J, the junction kept 9 bases outside the gene matches. This CDR3 region has 14 residues. Germline CDR1 reads SGHAT; CDR2 reads FQNNGV. CDR3 sequence reads: CASSFTGVPGGYTF. CDR3 DNA sequence: TGTGCCAGCAGCTTCACAGGGGTCCCCGGGGGCTACACCTTC.

This chain uses TRBV4-1 with TRBJ1-1; 7 bases are a match to TRBD1. Germline assignment: CDR1 MGHRA and CDR2 YSYEKL. Unmatched junction bases numbered 7, after V lost 4 bases and J lost 5 bases. CDR3 length: 14 amino acids. The CDR3 DNA reads TGCGCCAGCAGCCTCGGGACAGTGCCAACTGAAGCTTTCTTT. Its protein product is CASSLGTVPTEAFF.

A few counts support this clonotype. This sequence joins TRBV12-3 or TRBV12-4 and TRBJ1-1; 10 bases agree with TRBD1. This CDR3 has 15 residues. The V and J ends lost 0 bases and 10 bases, in that order; junction bases with no gene match: 8. The CDR3, as DNA: TGTGCCAGCAGTTTAGCGGACAGGGGGACCCCAAGAGCTTTCTTT. Protein product: CASSLADRGTPRAFF.

V gene TRBV5-1 combines with J gene TRBJ1-4; 7 bases line up with TRBD1. The CDR3 is made up of 18 amino acids. Trimming at V came to 4 bases and at J to 0 bases, leaving 12 bases not matched to a gene. Germline loops: CDR1 SGHRS, CDR2 YFSETQ. CDR3 DNA: TGCGCCAGCAGCACTGGACACGGTGGGACAGCAACTAATGAAAAACTGTTTTTT. Encoded protein: CASSTGHGGTATNEKLFF.

This clonotype was detected many times. The J gene is TRBJ1-6, the V gene TRBV7-9; maybe TRBD1 (6 bases). Trimming took 1 base from V and 10 from J, leaving 14 bases between them. The CDR3 runs to 15 residues. Germline V gives CDR1 SEHNR, CDR2 FQNEAQ (reference sequence). CDR3 sequence: CASSLGQASRSPLHF. The DNA for the CDR3 is TGTGCCAGCAGCTTAGGACAGGCCTCTAGGTCACCCCTCCACTTT.

This clonotype has a count of ten or more. The chain joins TRBV5-5 to TRBJ2-3; maybe TRBD2 (6 bases). Deletions cut 5 bases from V and 2 bases from J, with 21 bases between. The CDR3 has 17 residues. Per germline, CDR1 SGHKS and CDR2 YYEKEE (reference sequence). Written as DNA, the CDR3 is TGTGCCAGCAGGGAATCTAGGACTACACTAAACACAGATACGCAGTATTTT. Its protein product is CASRESRTTLNTDTQYF.

The chain couples TRBV6-2 or TRBV6-3 to TRBJ2-5; D possibly matches TRBD1 or TRBD2 (6 bases each). V was cut by 2 bases and J by 3 bases, with 13 bases left in between. This CDR3 comprises 15 residues. The germline V gene has CDR1 MNHEY and CDR2 SVGEGT. The CDR3 is CASSYARRDKETQYF. CDR3 coding DNA: TGTGCCAGCAGTTACGCTAGGAGGGACAAAGAGACCCAGTACTTC.

Ten or more counts support this clonotype. J is TRBJ2-1 and V is TRBV12-3 or TRBV12-4, with D maybe TRBD1 (6 bases). The CDR3 loop spans 14 amino acids. The V end lost 1 base, the J end lost 2 bases, and 6 bases lay between the germline ends. This chain's CDR3 is CASSLGTAYNEQFF. Written as DNA, the CDR3 is TGTGCCAGCAGTTTAGGGACAGCCTACAATGAGCAGTTCTTC.

This clonotype was recorded once. This chain connects TRBV6-5 to TRBJ2-5; D call uncertain. The CDR3 extends over 14 amino acids. From germline, CDR1 is MNHEY and CDR2 SVGAGI. Trimming cost V 3 bases and J 0 bases, with 8 bases left between them. In nucleotides, the CDR3 is TGTGCCAGCAGTTATGGGCAGAACCAAGAGACCCAGTACTTC. Its protein product is CASSYGQNQETQYF.

Only one count was recorded for this clonotype. V gene TRBV6-2 or TRBV6-3 combines with J gene TRBJ2-7, with D perhaps matching TRBD1 (6 bases). CDR1 and CDR2 from the germline V gene are MNHEY and SVGEGT. V was clipped by 8 bases and J by 1 base, with 18 bases between them. The CDR3 contains 15 residues. CDR3 residues: CASRTSGVGSYEQYF. The CDR3 nucleotides read TGTGCCAGCCGAACCTCAGGGGTAGGATCCTACGAGCAGTACTTC.

The chain carries TRBV4-3 and TRBJ2-3, with no clear D. Germline lookup yields CDR1 LGHNA and CDR2 YSLEER. V was clipped by 0 bases and J by 6 bases, with 19 bases between them. The CDR3 covers 17 residues. CDR3 nucleotides: TGCGCCAGCAGCCAAGATACGAGCGCCCTAAATTCGGATACGCAGTATTTT. Amino acids: CASSQDTSALNSDTQYF.

The J gene is TRBJ1-1, the V gene TRBV12-3 or TRBV12-4, with D tentatively TRBD1 (5 bases). The V and J ends lost 3 bases and 4 bases respectively, with 9 bases between them. CDR3 length: 13 residues. The CDR3: CASSLWQGTEAFF. CDR3 coding DNA: TGTGCCAGCAGTTTGTGGCAGGGCACTGAAGCTTTCTTT.

V is TRBV7-2 and J is TRBJ2-7; TRBD2 might be the D (6 bases). The CDR3 runs 15 residues. Between the trimmed V and J ends, which lost 2 bases and 0 bases, there was a span of 11 bases. Germline-derived CDR1 and CDR2 are SGHTA and FQGNSA. CDR3 protein: CASSLSRGTSYEQYF. The DNA of the CDR3 is TGTGCCAGCAGCTTAAGCCGGGGGACCTCCTACGAGCAGTACTTC. Full variable domain (rest looked up from reference TRBV7-2 and TRBJ2-7): GAGVSQSPSNKVTEKGKDVELRCDPISGHTALYWYRQSLGQGLEFLIYFQGNSAPDKSGLPSDRFSAERTGGSVSTLTIQRTQQEDSAVYLCASSLSRGTSYEQYFGPGTRLTVT.

The chain recombines TRBV5-1 with TRBJ2-1, with 9 bases identical to TRBD2. J was trimmed by 7 bases and V by 5 bases; bases with no gene match: 7. The CDR3 has 14 residues. Germline CDR1 and CDR2: SGHRS and YFSETQ. The CDR3 nucleotides are TGCGCCAGCAGGGGCGGGGGGGCCGAAAATGAGCAGTTCTTC. It encodes CASRGGGAENEQFF.

This clonotype occurred many times. V is TRBV7-2 and J is TRBJ2-5; D may correspond to TRBD1 or TRBD2 (5 bases each). Between the trimmed V and J ends, which lost 6 bases and 5 bases, there was a span of 16 bases. There are 14 residues in the CDR3. Germline V gives CDR1 SGHTA, CDR2 FQGNSA. Here the CDR3 DNA reads TGTGCCAGCAGTGCGACCGGGACCCCTGAGACCCAGTACTTC. Protein sequence: CASSATGTPETQYF.

This clonotype was recorded a few times. The chain uses TRBV5-6 and TRBJ1-2; possibly TRBD1 for D (6 bases). The CDR3 covers 16 residues. Trimming cost V 4 bases and J 1 base, with 17 bases left between them. Germline CDR1 SGHDT, CDR2 YYEEEE. The CDR3 DNA is TGTGCCAGCAGCGCGAACGGGAGGGACAATAACTATGGCTACACCTTC. Its translation is CASSANGRDNNYGYTF.

The J gene is TRBJ1-2, the V gene TRBV3-1; a possible D gene is TRBD1 (5 bases). The CDR3 runs to 14 residues. V lost 5 bases and J lost 6, with 16 bases in between. Germline lookup yields CDR1 LGHDT and CDR2 YNNKEL (reference sequence). CDR3 nucleotides: TGTGCCAGCAGCTTCGACAGCGGTTCCAATGGCTACACCTTC. It yields the protein CASSFDSGSNGYTF.

Many counts were recorded for this clonotype. The chain recombines TRBV12-3 or TRBV12-4 with TRBJ2-7, with D possibly being TRBD1 (6 bases). CDR3 length: 16 amino acids. V was pared by 5 bases and J by 0 bases, with 17 bases between. The CDR3 region is CASSPRGDTSSYEQYF. CDR3 bases: TGTGCCAGCAGTCCCCGAGGGGACACTAGCTCCTACGAGCAGTACTTC.

This clonotype was observed many times. The chain couples TRBV7-9 to TRBJ2-1; no reliable D call. CDR1 is SEHNR, CDR2 FQNEAQ, per germline (reference sequence). The CDR3 covers 13 residues. V was pared by 5 bases and J by 11 bases, with 16 bases between. CDR3 amino acids: CASSQQAQNQQFF. Written as DNA, the CDR3 is TGTGCCAGCAGCCAACAAGCACAAAATCAGCAGTTCTTC.

In its sample, this clonotype was seen many times. The rearrangement joins TRBV9 to TRBJ2-7, with D tentatively TRBD1 (6 bases). The germline V and J ends were trimmed by 3 bases and 3 bases, with 19 bases remaining between them. Germline lookup yields CDR1 SGDLS and CDR2 YYNGEE. This CDR3 is built from 16 residues. The CDR3 DNA sequence: TGTGCCAGCAGCGCCGATTCGGGTCAGGGGAGCTACGAGCAGTACTTC. It translates to CASSADSGQGSYEQYF.

In its sample, this clonotype was seen many times. V gene TRBV20-1 combines with J gene TRBJ2-5; a possible D gene is TRBD2 (7 bases). V was cut by 2 bases and J by 5 bases, with 12 bases left in between. CDR1 is DFQATT, CDR2 SNEGSKA, per germline (reference sequence). The CDR3 is 13 residues long. The CDR3: CSARRGAAETQYF. As DNA, the CDR3 is TGCAGTGCTAGACGGGGGGCCGCGGAGACCCAGTACTTC.